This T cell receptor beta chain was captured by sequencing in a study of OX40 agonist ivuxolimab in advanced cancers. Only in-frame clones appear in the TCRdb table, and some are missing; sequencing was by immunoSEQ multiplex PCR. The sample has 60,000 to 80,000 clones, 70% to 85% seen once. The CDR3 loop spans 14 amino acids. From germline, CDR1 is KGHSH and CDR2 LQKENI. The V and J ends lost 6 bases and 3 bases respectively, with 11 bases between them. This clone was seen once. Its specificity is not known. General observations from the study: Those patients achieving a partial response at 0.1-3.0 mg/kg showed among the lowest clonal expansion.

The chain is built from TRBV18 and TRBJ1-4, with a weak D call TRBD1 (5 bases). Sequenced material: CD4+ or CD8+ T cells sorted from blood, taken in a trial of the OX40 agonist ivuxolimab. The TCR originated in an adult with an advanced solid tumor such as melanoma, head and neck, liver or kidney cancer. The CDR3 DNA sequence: TGTGCCAGCTCGTGGGGGTCGCCTAATGAAAAACTGTTTTTT. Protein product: CASSWGSPNEKLFF.